The 5 T cell receptor beta chains reported below all come from one sample, sequenced in a study of regulatory T cells in long-lasting Graves disease. Time point meaning: newly diagnosed GD, antithyroid drugs for less than 3 months. Isolated PBMC RNA provided the starting material for the TCR library. Relying on iRepertoire HTBI primers and Arm-PCR of CDR3 regions, the team built TCR beta libraries. MiXCR, run by TCRdb on the multiplex PCR reads, gives a single entry per CDR3 protein. The sample gives roughly 420,000 distinct CDR3 sequences, roughly 15% of which show up once; 23% is in the top ten. This same sample was also taken into another study, of T cells in Graves' hyperthyroidism and ophthalmopathy.

Material: peripheral blood mononuclear cells (PBMCs), obtained at new diagnosis, from a patient treated with antithyroid drugs. These receptors were taken from a woman aged 18 to 35 with Graves disease.

Ten or more counts support this clonotype. The rearrangement uses TRBV28 and TRBJ1-2; 7 nucleotides align to TRBD1. V dropped 4 bases and J dropped 3; count of bases not matched to a gene: 8. The CDR3 spans 15 residues. Per the germline V gene, CDR1 is MDHEN and CDR2 is SYDVKM. CDR3 region: CASSSTGVWYYGYTF. The CDR3 DNA follows: TGTGCCAGCAGTTCCACAGGGGTTTGGTACTATGGCTACACCTTC.

J is TRBJ2-5 and V is TRBV19; D may be TRBD2 (5 bases). The germline V and J ends were trimmed by 3 bases and 5 bases, with 22 bases remaining between them. The CDR3 spans 17 residues. CDR1 and CDR2 (germline): LNHDA, SQIVND (reference sequence). The CDR3 DNA sequence: TGTGCCAGTAGTATCGGCCCGGTGGACGGACTGATGGAGACCCAGTACTTC. Translating gives CASSIGPVDGLMETQYF.

V and J are TRBV5-1 and TRBJ2-1; 7 nucleotides match TRBD2. Germline CDR1 is SGHRS and CDR2 is YFSETQ. The CDR3 is 16 amino acids. Unmatched junction bases numbered 15, after V lost 4 bases and J lost 8 bases. The CDR3 sequence is CASSVRGGHAGDEQFF. CDR3 DNA: TGCGCCAGCAGCGTAAGGGGCGGCCACGCGGGGGATGAGCAGTTCTTC.

CDR3 sequence: CASSPGLGLVQYF. CDR3 sequence (DNA): TGTGCCAGCAGCCCAGGACTGGGATTAGTGCAGTACTTC. The chain has TRBV11-2 and TRBJ2-7; D may be TRBD2 (5 bases). The CDR3 loop spans 13 amino acids. Germline CDR1 SGHAT, CDR2 FQNNGV. Trimming removed 5 bases from V and 9 bases from J, with 17 bases in between.

This clonotype was seen many times. The J gene is TRBJ1-4, the V gene TRBV6-1; D gene uncertain. The CDR3 totals 15 residues. Germline V CDR1 and CDR2: MNHNS, SASEGT. The V gene lost 6 bases and the J gene lost 0 bases, with 11 bases spanning the gap. CDR3 protein: CASRAGSTTNEKLFF. CDR3 nucleotide sequence: TGTGCCAGCAGGGCAGGATCGACAACTAATGAAAAACTGTTTTTT.